Below, 2 T cell receptor beta chains from the same sample are listed, as sequenced in a study of cytomegalovirus exposure and HLA in healthy donors. TCRdb's copy holds only in-frame clones and misses some; the assay was immunoSEQ multiplex PCR. The sample has 150,000 to 200,000 clones, more than 80% seen once; the top ten hold under 7.5%. Sequencing used PBMCs. The receptors shown here come from a man between 18 and 29 years old in good health and CMV-seropositive.

V usage is TRBV2 and J usage is TRBJ1-4, with D hard to call. Trimming pared 4 bases from V and 0 bases from J, leaving 6 bases between. The CDR3 sequence is 14 residues long. Germline V CDR1 and CDR2: SNHLY, FYNNEI. The CDR3 sequence: CASSVLATNEKLFF. The DNA for the CDR3 is TGTGCCAGCAGTGTACTTGCAACTAATGAAAAACTGTTTTTT.

The chain recombines TRBV5-1 with TRBJ2-7, with 9 bases aligning to TRBD1. V was clipped by 0 bases and J by 5 bases; unmatched bases: 12. This CDR3 has 17 amino acids. Germline CDR1 and CDR2: SGHRS and YFSETQ. The CDR3, as DNA: TGCGCCAGCAGCTTGGGGGGACCGGGACAGGGATTCAACGAGCAGTACTTC. Translation gives CASSLGGPGQGFNEQYF. The whole variable domain, remainder taken from reference TRBV5-1 and TRBJ2-7, is KAGVTQTPRYLIKTRGQQVTLSCSPISGHRSVSWYQQTPGQGLQFLFEYFSETQRNKGNFPGRFSGRQFSNSRSEMNVSTLELGDSALYLCASSLGGPGQGFNEQYFGPGTRLTVT.